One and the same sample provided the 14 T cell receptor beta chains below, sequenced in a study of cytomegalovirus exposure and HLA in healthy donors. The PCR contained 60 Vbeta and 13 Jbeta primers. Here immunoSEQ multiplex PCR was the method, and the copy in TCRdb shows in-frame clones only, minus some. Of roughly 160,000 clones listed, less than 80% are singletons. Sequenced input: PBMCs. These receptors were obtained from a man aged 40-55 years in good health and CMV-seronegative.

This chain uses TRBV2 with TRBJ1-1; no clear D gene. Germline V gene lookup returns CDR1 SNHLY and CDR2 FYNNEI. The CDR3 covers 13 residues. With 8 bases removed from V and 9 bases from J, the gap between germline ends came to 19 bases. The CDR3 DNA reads TGTGCCAGCCCCGAAAGGGAGACCCGGAAAGCTTTCTTT. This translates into CASPERETRKAFF.

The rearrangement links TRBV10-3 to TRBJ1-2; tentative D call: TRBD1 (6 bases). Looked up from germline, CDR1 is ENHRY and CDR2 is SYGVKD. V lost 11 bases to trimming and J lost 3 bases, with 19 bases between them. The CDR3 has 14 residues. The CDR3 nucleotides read TGTGCCTCAGGGGCCACCGAGGATTACTATGGCTACACCTTC. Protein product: CASGATEDYYGYTF.

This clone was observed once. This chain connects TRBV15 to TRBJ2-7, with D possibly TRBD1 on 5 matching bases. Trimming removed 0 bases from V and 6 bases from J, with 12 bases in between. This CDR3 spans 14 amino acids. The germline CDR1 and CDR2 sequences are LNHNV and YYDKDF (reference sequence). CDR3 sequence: CATSRDQQDPEQYF. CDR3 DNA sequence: TGTGCCACCAGCAGAGATCAACAGGATCCCGAGCAGTACTTC.

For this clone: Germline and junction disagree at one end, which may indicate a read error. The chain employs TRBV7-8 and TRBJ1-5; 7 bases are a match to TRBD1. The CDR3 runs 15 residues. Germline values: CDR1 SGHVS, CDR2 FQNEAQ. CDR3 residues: CAGSLTGNSNQPQHF. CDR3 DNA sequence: TGTGCCGGCAGCTTGACAGGGAATAGCAATCAGCCCCAGCATTTT.

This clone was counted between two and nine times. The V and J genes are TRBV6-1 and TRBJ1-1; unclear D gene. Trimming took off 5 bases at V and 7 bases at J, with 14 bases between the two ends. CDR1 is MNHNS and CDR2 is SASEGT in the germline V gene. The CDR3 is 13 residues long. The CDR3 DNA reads TGTGCCAGCAGTTTCTCCAGTTACCATGAAGCTTTCTTT. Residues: CASSFSSYHEAFF.

CDR3 amino acids: CASSIPGQVNTEAFF. CDR3 bases: TGTGCCAGCAGCATACCGGGACAGGTGAACACTGAAGCTTTCTTT. The chain uses TRBV5-5 and TRBJ1-1, with TRBD1 identical over 8 bases. After removal of 4 bases from V and 0 bases from J, the junction contained 5 bases not matched to a gene. The CDR3 runs to 15 residues. Per the germline V gene, CDR1 is SGHKS and CDR2 is YYEKEE (reference sequence).

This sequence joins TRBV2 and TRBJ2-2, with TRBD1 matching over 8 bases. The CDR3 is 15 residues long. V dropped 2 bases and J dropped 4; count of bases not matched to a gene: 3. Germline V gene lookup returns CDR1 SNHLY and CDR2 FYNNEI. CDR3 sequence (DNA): TGTGCCAGCAGTGAAAGGACAGGGCTCACCGGGGAGCTGTTTTTT. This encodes CASSERTGLTGELFF.

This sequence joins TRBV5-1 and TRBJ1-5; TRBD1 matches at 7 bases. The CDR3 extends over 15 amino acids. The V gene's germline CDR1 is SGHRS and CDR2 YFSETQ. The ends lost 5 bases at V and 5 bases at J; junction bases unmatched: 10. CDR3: CASSSQGLSDQPQHF. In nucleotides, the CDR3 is TGCGCCAGCAGTTCACAGGGGTTGTCGGATCAGCCCCAGCATTTT.

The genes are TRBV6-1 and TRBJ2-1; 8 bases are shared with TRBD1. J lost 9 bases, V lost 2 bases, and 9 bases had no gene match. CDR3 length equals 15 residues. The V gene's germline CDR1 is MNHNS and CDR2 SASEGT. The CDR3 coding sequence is TGTGCCAGCAGTGAATTTGTGACAGGGGCGACTGAGCAGTTCTTC. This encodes CASSEFVTGATEQFF.

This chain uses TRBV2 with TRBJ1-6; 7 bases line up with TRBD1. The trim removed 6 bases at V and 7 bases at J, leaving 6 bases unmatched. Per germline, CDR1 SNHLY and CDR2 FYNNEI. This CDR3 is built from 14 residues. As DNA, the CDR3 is TGTGCCAGCAGCCTGACAGGGATAAATTCACCCCTCCACTTT. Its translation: CASSLTGINSPLHF.

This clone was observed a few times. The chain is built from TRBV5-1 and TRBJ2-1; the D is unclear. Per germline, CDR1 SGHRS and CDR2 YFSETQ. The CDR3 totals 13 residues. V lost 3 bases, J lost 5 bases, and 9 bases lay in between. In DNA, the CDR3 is TGCGCCAGCAGCTCTGGTAGCCACAATGAGCAGTTCTTC. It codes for CASSSGSHNEQFF.

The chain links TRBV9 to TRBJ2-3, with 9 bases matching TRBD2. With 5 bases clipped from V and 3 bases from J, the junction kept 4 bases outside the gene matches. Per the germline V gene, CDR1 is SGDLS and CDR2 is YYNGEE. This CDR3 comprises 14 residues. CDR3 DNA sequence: TGTGCCAGCAGAAAGCGGGGGGAAACAGATACGCAGTATTTT. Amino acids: CASRKRGETDTQYF.

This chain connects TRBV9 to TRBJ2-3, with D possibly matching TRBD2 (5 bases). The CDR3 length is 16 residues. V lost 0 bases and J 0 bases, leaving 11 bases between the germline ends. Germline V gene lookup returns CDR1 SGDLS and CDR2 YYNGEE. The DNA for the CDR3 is TGTGCCAGCAGCGTAGGACAAGCGGTGAGCACAGATACGCAGTATTTT. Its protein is CASSVGQAVSTDTQYF.

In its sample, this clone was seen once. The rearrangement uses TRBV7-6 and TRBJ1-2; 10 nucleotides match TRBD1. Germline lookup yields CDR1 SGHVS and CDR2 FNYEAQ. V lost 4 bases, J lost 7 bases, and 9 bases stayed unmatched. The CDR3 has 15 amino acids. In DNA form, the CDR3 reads TGTGCCAGCAGCTCCACGGACAGGGGGTTCTTTGGCTACACCTTC. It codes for CASSSTDRGFFGYTF.